This T cell receptor beta chain was sequenced during a study of blood T cell repertoires in COVID-19. Overall study: The study drew acute and convalescent COVID-19 samples from the United States, Italy and Spain. Sources were T cells, B-cell-depleted T cells, or PBMCs; the material itself was cDNA or gDNA.

In the authors' workflow: Reference gene primer amplification gave nucleated cell count estimates. TCRdb's copy holds only in-frame clones and misses some; the assay was immunoSEQ multiplex PCR. Clone size and V and J calls were adopted from that table, with D and trimming inferred from the DNA. The top ten hold about 8% of the sample, which has 25,000 to 30,000 clones, around 87% seen once. The source material was peripheral blood. The receptor comes from a man between 45 and 60 years old with active COVID-19.

CDR3 amino acids: CASSLRQRNTEAFF. The CDR3 bases are TGTGCCAGCTCACTCCGACAGAGGAACACTGAAGCTTTCTTT. This chain connects TRBV18 to TRBJ1-1; possible D gene TRBD1, 5 bases. The germline V and J ends were trimmed by 4 bases and 1 base, with 10 bases remaining between them. The CDR3 has 14 amino acids. The germline gives CDR1 KGHSH, CDR2 LQKENI.